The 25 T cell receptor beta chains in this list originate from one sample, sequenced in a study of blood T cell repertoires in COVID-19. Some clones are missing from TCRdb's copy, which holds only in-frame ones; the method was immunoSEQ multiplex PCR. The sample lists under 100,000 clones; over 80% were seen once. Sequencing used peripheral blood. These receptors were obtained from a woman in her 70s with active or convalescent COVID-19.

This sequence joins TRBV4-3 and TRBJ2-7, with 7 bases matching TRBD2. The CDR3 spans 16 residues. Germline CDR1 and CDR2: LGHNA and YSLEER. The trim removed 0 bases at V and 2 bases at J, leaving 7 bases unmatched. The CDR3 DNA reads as TGCGCCAGCAGCCAAGATCTTGGGGGGGGTACCTACGAGCAGTACTTC. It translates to CASSQDLGGGTYEQYF.

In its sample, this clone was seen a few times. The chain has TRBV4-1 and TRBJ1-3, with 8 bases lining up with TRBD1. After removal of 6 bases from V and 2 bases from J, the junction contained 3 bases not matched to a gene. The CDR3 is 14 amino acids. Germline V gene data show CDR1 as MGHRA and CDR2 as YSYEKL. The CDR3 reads CASRDREAGNTIYF. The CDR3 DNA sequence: TGCGCCAGCAGGGACAGGGAGGCTGGAAACACCATATATTTT.

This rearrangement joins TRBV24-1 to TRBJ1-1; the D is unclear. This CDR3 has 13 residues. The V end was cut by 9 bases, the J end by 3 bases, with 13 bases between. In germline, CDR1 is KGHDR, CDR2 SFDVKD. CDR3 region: CATQWGGDTEAFF. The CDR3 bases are TGTGCCACCCAATGGGGAGGAGACACTGAAGCTTTCTTT.

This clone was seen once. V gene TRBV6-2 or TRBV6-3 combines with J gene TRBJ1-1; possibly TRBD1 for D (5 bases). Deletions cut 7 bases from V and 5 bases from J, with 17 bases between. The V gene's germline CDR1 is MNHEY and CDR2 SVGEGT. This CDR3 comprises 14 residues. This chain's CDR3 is CASTPGRGATEAFF. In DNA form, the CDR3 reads TGTGCCAGCACCCCAGGCCGCGGGGCTACTGAAGCTTTCTTT.

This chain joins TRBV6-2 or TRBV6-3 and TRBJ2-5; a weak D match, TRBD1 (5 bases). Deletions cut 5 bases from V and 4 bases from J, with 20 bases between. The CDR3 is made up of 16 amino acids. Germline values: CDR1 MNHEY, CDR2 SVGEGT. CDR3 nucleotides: TGTGCCAGCAGTGCCGCCGGCAGGGCGTATGGAGAGACCCAGTACTTC. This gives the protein CASSAAGRAYGETQYF.

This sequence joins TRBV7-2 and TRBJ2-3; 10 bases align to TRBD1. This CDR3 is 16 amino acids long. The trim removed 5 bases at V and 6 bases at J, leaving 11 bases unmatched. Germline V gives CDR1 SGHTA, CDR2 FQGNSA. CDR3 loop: CASSTRQGALVDTQYF. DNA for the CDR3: TGTGCCAGCAGCACCAGACAGGGGGCATTGGTGGATACGCAGTATTTT. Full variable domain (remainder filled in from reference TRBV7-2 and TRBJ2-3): GAGVSQSPSNKVTEKGKDVELRCDPISGHTALYWYRQSLGQGLEFLIYFQGNSAPDKSGLPSDRFSAERTGGSVSTLTIQRTQQEDSAVYLCASSTRQGALVDTQYFGPGTRLTVL.

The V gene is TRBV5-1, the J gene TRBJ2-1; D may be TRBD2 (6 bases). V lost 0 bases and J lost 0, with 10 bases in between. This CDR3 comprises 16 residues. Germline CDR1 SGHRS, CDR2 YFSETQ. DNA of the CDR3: TGCGCCAGCAGCTTGGAGCGGGCCCGCTCCTACAATGAGCAGTTCTTC. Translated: CASSLERARSYNEQFF.

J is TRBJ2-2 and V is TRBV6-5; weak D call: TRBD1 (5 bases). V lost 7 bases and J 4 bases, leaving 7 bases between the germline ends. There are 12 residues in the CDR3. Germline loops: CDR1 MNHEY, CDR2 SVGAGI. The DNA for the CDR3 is TGTGCCAGCATGGGGCGCACCGGGGAGCTGTTTTTT. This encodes CASMGRTGELFF.

The CDR3, as DNA: TGTGCCACCAGTGGCACAGGGGCAGTTGAGGAGCTGTTTTTT. It encodes CATSGTGAVEELFF. The V call is TRBV24-1, the J call TRBJ2-2; TRBD1 matches at 7 bases. The trim removed 5 bases at V and 10 bases at J, leaving 9 bases unmatched. Germline V gene data show CDR1 as KGHDR and CDR2 as SFDVKD. The CDR3 is made up of 14 amino acids.

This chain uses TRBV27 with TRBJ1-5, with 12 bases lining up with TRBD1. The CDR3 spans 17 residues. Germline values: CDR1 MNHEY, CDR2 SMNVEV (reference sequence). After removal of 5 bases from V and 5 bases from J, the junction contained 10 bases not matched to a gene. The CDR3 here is CASSARDRGLTHQPQHF. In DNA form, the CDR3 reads TGTGCCAGCAGTGCACGGGACAGGGGGCTAACGCATCAGCCCCAGCATTTT.

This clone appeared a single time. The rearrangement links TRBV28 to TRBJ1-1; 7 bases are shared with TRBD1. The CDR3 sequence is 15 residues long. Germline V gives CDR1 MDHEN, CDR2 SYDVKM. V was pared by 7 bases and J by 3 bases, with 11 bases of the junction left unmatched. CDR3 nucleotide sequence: TGTGCCAGCATAAAGGGGGCTCTGGGGGACACTGAAGCTTTCTTT. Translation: CASIKGALGDTEAFF.

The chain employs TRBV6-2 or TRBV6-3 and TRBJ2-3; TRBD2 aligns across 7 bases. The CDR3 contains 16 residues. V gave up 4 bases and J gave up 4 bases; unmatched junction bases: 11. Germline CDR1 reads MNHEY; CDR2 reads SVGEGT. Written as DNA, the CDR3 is TGTGCCAGCAGTTGGGGAGGCGCGGGGGACGCAGATACGCAGTATTTT. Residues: CASSWGGAGDADTQYF.

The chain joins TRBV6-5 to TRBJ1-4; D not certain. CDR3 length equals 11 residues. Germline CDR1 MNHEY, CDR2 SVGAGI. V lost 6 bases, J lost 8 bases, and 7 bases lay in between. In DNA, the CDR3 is TGTGCCAGCAGACCGGGGGAAAAACTGTTTTTT. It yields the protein CASRPGEKLFF.

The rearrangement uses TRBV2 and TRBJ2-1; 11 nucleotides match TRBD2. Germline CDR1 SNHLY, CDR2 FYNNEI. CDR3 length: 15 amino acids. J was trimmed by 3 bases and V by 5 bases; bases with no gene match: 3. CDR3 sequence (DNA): TGTGCCAGCAGTCAACTAGCGGGGGACTACAATGAGCAGTTCTTC. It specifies CASSQLAGDYNEQFF.

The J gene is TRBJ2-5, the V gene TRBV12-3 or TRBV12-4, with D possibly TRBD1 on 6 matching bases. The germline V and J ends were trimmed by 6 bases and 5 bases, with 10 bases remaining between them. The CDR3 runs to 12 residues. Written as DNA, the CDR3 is TGTGCCAGCAGCCAGGGGTTTGAGACCCAGTACTTC. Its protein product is CASSQGFETQYF.

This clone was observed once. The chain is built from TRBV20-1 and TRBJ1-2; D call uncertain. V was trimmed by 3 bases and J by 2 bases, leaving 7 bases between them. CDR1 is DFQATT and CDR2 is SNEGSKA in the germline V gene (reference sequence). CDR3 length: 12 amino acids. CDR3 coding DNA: TGCAGTGCTAGTCAGGCGAACTATGGCTACACCTTC. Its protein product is CSASQANYGYTF.

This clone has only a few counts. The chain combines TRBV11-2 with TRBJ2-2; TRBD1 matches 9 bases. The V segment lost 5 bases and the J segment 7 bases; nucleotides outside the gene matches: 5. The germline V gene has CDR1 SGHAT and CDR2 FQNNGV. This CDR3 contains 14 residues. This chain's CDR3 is CASSDRGTGGELFF. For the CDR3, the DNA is TGTGCCAGCAGCGACAGGGGGACGGGCGGGGAGCTGTTTTTT.

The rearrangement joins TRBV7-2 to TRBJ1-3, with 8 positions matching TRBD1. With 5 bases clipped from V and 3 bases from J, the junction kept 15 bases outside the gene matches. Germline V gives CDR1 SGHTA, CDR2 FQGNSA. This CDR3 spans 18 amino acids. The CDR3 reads CASSLRQGPYAFGNTIYF. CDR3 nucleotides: TGTGCCAGCAGCCTAAGACAGGGGCCATACGCATTTGGAAACACCATATATTTT.

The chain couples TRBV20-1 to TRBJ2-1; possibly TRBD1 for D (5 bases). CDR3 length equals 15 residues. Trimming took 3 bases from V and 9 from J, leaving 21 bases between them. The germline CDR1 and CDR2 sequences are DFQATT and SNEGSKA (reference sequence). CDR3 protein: CSASGYLAGQGEQFF. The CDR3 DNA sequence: TGCAGTGCTAGTGGGTATTTAGCCGGCCAGGGTGAGCAGTTCTTC.

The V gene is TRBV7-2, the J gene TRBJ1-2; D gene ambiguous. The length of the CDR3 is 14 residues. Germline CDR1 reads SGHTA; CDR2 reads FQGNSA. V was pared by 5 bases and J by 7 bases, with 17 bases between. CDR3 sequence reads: CASSPQPGVPGYTF. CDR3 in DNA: TGTGCCAGCAGCCCCCAACCCGGGGTCCCTGGCTACACCTTC.

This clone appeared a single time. This CDR3 reads CASSQYRATNEKLFF. CDR3 sequence (DNA): TGTGCCAGCAGTCAATACAGAGCAACTAATGAAAAACTGTTTTTT. The rearrangement uses TRBV6-2 or TRBV6-3 and TRBJ1-4; D is ambiguous. Germline CDR1 and CDR2: MNHEY and SVGEGT. V was cut by 5 bases and J by 0 bases, with 10 bases left in between. This CDR3 is built from 15 residues.

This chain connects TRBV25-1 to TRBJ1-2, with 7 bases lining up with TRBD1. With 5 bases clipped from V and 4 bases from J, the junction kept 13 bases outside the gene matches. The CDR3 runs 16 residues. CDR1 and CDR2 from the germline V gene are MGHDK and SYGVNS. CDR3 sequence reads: CASSPTGQIFFYGYTF. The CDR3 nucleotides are TGTGCCAGCAGTCCTACGGGACAGATCTTCTTCTATGGCTACACCTTC.

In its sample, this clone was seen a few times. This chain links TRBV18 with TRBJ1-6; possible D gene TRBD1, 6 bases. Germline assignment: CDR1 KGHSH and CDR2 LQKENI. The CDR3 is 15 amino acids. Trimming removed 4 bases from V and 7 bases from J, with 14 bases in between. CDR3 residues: CASSLRRTVNSPLHF. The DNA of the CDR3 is TGTGCCAGCTCACTACGAAGGACAGTAAATTCACCCCTCCACTTT.

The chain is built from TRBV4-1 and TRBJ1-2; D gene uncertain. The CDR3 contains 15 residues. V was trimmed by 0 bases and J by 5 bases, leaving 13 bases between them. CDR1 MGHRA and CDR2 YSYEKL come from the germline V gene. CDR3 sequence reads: CASSQDSEGKYGYTF. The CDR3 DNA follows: TGCGCCAGCAGCCAAGATAGTGAGGGAAAGTATGGCTACACCTTC.

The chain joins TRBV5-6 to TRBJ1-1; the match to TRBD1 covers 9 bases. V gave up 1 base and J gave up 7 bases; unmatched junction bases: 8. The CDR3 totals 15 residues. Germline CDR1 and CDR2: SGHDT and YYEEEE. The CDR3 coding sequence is TGTGCCAGCAGCTTGCTGTACAGGGGGCTTTTTGAAGCTTTCTTT. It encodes CASSLLYRGLFEAFF. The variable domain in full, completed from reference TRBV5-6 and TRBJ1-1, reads DAGVTQSPTHLIKTRGQQVTLRCSPKSGHDTVSWYQQALGQGPQFIFQYYEEEERQRGNFPDRFSGHQFPNYSSELNVNALLLGDSALYLCASSLLYRGLFEAFFGQGTRLTVV.